The T cell receptor (beta chain) described here comes from a study of CD8 T cells in ankylosing spondylitis. General observations from the study: In ankylosing spondylitis blood, a motif of roughly 8 highly homologous TCR beta variants appeared characteristic. With a CD8+ phenotype, disease-linked clones were relatively rare in peripheral blood. In synovial fluid and blood from reactive arthritis, some motif variants were previously reported.

Note on this clonotype: Its antigen remains unidentified.

5'-RACE, quantitative and with molecular barcodes, yielded the TCR beta libraries. Each CDR3 protein gets one entry after TCRdb re-called the 5' RACE reads with MiXCR. This sample has over 200,000 distinct CDR3 sequences, with around 16% found just once. The material sequenced was blood, either unsorted or a sorted T cell fraction (not recorded which). The clonotype comes from a male donor with ankylosing spondylitis.

In DNA, the CDR3 is TGTGCCAGCAGCTTAGACGGCCGGGACAGGGGTACCGAAGCTTTCTTT. The encoded protein is CASSLDGRDRGTEAFF. This chain joins TRBV7-9 and TRBJ1-1; 10 nucleotides match TRBD1. Germline V gene sequence: CDR1 SEHNR, CDR2 FQNEAQ (reference sequence). The CDR3 consists of 16 residues. The J segment lost 8 bases and the V segment lost 1 base, leaving 10 bases of the junction unmatched.